The 32 T cell receptor beta chains presented below share a single source sample, sequenced in a study of tumor-infiltrating lymphocytes in primary liver carcinoma. Co-extraction yielded RNA and DNA from around 20-30 mg of unsorted bulk tissue. With 400 to 550 ng total RNA as template and a constant-region primer, TCR beta cDNA was made. The TCR beta library was amplified through three nested multiplex PCR rounds in a modified ARM-PCR procedure. Two initial PCR rounds of approximately 10 cycles each paired TRBV1-TRBV30 forward primers with a C-beta reverse primer. TCRdb fed the multiplex PCR reads into MiXCR, producing one record per CDR3 protein. The table has 95,000 to 100,000 distinct CDR3 sequences, under 70% seen once; the top ten hold 12%. The sequenced material came from liver tumor tissue from sampling region 2. Subset denoted: tumor region T2, inferior pole. These receptors were taken from a woman aged 55-70 years with primary liver carcinoma and hepatitis B virus infection.

By share of the sample, this clonotype is medium-sized. The chain carries TRBV4-2 and TRBJ2-5, with 7 bases matching TRBD2. Germline CDR1 reads LGHNA; CDR2 reads YNFKEQ. The CDR3 has 15 residues. Trimming removed 0 bases from V and 3 bases from J; junction bases left unmatched: 4. CDR3 DNA: TGTGCCAGCAGCCAAGACGGGACTACAAAAGAGACCCAGTACTTC. Translation gives CASSQDGTTKETQYF.

The chain joins TRBV7-2 to TRBJ2-7; D is perhaps TRBD2 (5 bases). Trimming pared 7 bases from V and 4 bases from J, leaving 14 bases between. Germline-derived CDR1 and CDR2 are SGHTA and FQGNSA. This CDR3 spans 13 amino acids. This CDR3 is CASTTSSGYEQYF. As DNA, the CDR3 is TGTGCCAGCACCACCAGTTCGGGGTACGAGCAGTACTTC.

On this clonotype itself: Germline is not matched at one junction end, which may reflect a read error. V gene TRBV29-1 combines with J gene TRBJ2-3, with a weak D call TRBD2 (5 bases). The CDR3 spans 12 residues. Germline V gives CDR1 SQVTM, CDR2 ANQGSEA. CDR3 coding DNA: TGCAGGGTTGAGACCGGGGAAGATACGCAGTATTTT. This translates into CRVETGEDTQYF.

V and J are TRBV29-1 and TRBJ1-2; D perhaps matches TRBD1 (6 bases). The V end lost 7 bases, the J end lost 8 bases, and 20 bases lay between the germline ends. The germline V gene encodes CDR1 SQVTM and CDR2 ANQGSEA. The CDR3 is made up of 13 amino acids. This CDR3 is CSGQKGDGCGYTF. The CDR3 DNA sequence: TGCAGCGGTCAGAAGGGGGATGGCTGCGGCTACACCTTC. The entire variable domain, with the rest obtained from reference TRBV29-1 and TRBJ1-2, is as follows: SAVISQKPSRDICQRGTSLTIQCQVDSQVTMMFWYRQQPGQSLTLIATANQGSEATYESGFVIDKFPISRPNLTFSTLTVSNMSPEDSSIYLCSGQKGDGCGYTFGSGTRLTVV.

This chain connects TRBV6-1 to TRBJ2-1, with D possibly TRBD2 on 5 matching bases. The CDR3 covers 16 residues. The ends were cut back, 3 bases at V and 8 bases at J, with 20 bases in the middle. The V gene's germline CDR1 is MNHNS and CDR2 SASEGT. This CDR3 reads CASSDSGDYTNYEQFF. CDR3 nucleotide sequence: TGTGCCAGCAGTGACTCAGGAGACTATACCAACTATGAGCAGTTCTTC.

On this clonotype: An end of the junction does not agree with germline; a read error may underlie this. The CDR3 loop reads CAGSPIPGTSFESSYNEQFF. CDR3 DNA: TGCGCCGGCAGCCCAATTCCCGGGACTAGCTTCGAGAGTTCCTACAATGAGCAGTTCTTC. The V call is TRBV4-1, the J call TRBJ2-1; 9 bases are shared with TRBD2. CDR3 length: 20 amino acids. The germline CDR1 and CDR2 sequences are MGHRA and YSYEKL.

On this clonotype itself: The CDR3 end shows no conserved phenylalanine or tryptophan, and so a read error is likely. Because the CDR3's place on the DNA is in doubt, the DNA is left out and the CDR3 is given as listed by TCRdb. This chain links TRBV11-2 with TRBJ2-3; whether TRBD2, the table's D call, matches the DNA was not checked. The CDR3 has 17 amino acids, counting both end residues. CDR1 is SGHAT, CDR2 FQNNGV, per germline. The CDR3 protein is CASRLGGLTYTSDTKYV.

The rearrangement uses TRBV20-1 and TRBJ2-1; 10 nucleotides align to TRBD2. The CDR3 is 16 amino acids. From germline, CDR1 is DFQATT and CDR2 SNEGSKA (reference sequence). Trimming removed 0 bases from V and 2 bases from J; junction bases left unmatched: 4. The CDR3 protein is CSARDPLAGAYNEQFF. The DNA for the CDR3 is TGCAGTGCTAGAGATCCCCTAGCGGGGGCCTACAATGAGCAGTTCTTC.

Remarks on this clonotype: A single base separates this from a much larger clone, so it may be a read error. The V and J genes are TRBV5-1 and TRBJ2-1; unclear D gene. Germline CDR1 and CDR2: SGHRS and YFSETQ. This CDR3 is built from 14 residues. The CDR3, as DNA: TGCGCCAGCAGCTTTACCCTAGGCTACAATGAGCATTTCTTC. Translated, it gives CASSFTLGYNEHFF.

Remarks on this clonotype: The junction shows a germline mismatch at one end, possibly a read error. The V and J genes are TRBV6-5 and TRBJ2-7; 10 bases fit TRBD2. Germline loops: CDR1 MNHEY, CDR2 SVGAGI. This CDR3 comprises 15 residues. CDR3 sequence reads: CASNGLAGDVYEQSF. The CDR3 nucleotides read TGTGCCAGCAATGGGCTAGCGGGAGACGTCTACGAGCAGTCCTTC.

In the case of this clonotype: In this CDR3 the conserved last residue, phenylalanine or tryptophan, is missing, so a read error is likely. This chain uses TRBV7-9 with TRBJ1-2; TRBD1 matches at 7 bases. The CDR3 is made up of 15 amino acids. From germline, CDR1 is SEHNR and CDR2 FQNEAQ (reference sequence). The CDR3 loop is CASSLGMEGASGYTI. In nucleotides, the CDR3 is TGTGCTAGCAGCTTAGGGATGGAGGGGGCGAGTGGCTACACCATC.

Remarks on this clonotype: The junction and the germline gene differ at one end; a read error may be behind it. The chain has TRBV7-3 and TRBJ1-4, with a weak D call TRBD1 (6 bases). The germline V gene encodes CDR1 SGHTA and CDR2 FQGTGA. This CDR3 has 14 residues. The CDR3 sequence is CASSLGGPGEKLLF. In DNA form, the CDR3 reads TGTGCCAGCAGCCTGGGGGGCCCGGGTGAAAAACTGCTTTTT. Filled out from reference TRBV7-3 and TRBJ1-4, the complete variable domain reads GAGVSQTPSNKVTEKGKYVELRCDPISGHTALYWYRQSLGQGPEFLIYFQGTGAADDSGLPNDRFFAVRPEGSVSTLKIQRTERGDSAVYLCASSLGGPGEKLLFGSGTQLSVL.

As to this clonotype: Since no conserved phenylalanine or tryptophan closes the CDR3, a read error is the likely cause. J is TRBJ2-3 and V is TRBV7-8, with a possible D match to TRBD2 (6 bases). V shed 5 bases and J shed 8 bases, with 14 bases lying between them. This CDR3 contains 13 residues. Germline assignment: CDR1 SGHVS and CDR2 FQNEAQ. The CDR3 spells CASSADGGSTQYL. The CDR3, as DNA: TGTGCCAGCAGCGCTGACGGGGGTAGTACGCAGTATTTA.

The gene calls are TRBV10-3 and TRBJ2-3; 12 bases are a match to TRBD2. V shed 3 bases and J 0 bases; nucleotides not matched to a gene: 4. The V gene's germline CDR1 is ENHRY and CDR2 SYGVKD. This CDR3 has 17 residues. The CDR3, as DNA: TGTGCCATCAGTGACCCCGGACTAGCGGGAAGCACAGATACGCAGTATTTT. As protein: CAISDPGLAGSTDTQYF.

The rearrangement uses TRBV7-2 and TRBJ2-3; 10 bases map to TRBD2. The CDR3 consists of 16 residues. CDR1 and CDR2 from the germline V gene are SGHTA and FQGNSA. Trimming at V came to 5 bases and at J to 2 bases, leaving 7 bases not matched to a gene. The CDR3 here is CASSPRTSGFTDTQYF. CDR3 sequence (DNA): TGTGCCAGCAGCCCTCGGACTAGCGGATTCACAGATACGCAGTATTTT.

Note on this clonotype: The conserved phenylalanine or tryptophan normally closing the CDR3 is absent here, so this likely arose from a read error. The rearrangement joins TRBV11-3 to TRBJ2-7; TRBD2 matches at 7 bases. Germline V gene lookup returns CDR1 SGHNT and CDR2 YENEEA. The CDR3 length is 17 residues. V lost 5 bases, J lost 5 bases, and 18 bases stayed unmatched. The DNA for the CDR3 is TGTGCCAGCAGCCCGGACCGAGCGGGATTAGGTACCAACGAGCAGTACTTG. It specifies CASSPDRAGLGTNEQYL.

This clonotype came up a few times. A clone one base away is much larger, so this may be a read error. The chain couples TRBV4-2 to TRBJ2-2; D possibly corresponds to TRBD2 (6 bases). V gave up 7 bases and J gave up 0 bases, with 12 bases separating them. Germline assignment: CDR1 LGHNA and CDR2 YNFKEQ. The CDR3 runs to 15 residues. This CDR3 reads CASNRIAANTGELFF. The CDR3 DNA is TGTGCCAGCAACCGCATAGCGGCGAACACCGGGGAGCTGTTTTTT.

A word on this clonotype: A much larger clonotype is one base distant, so this may be a read error. V usage is TRBV28 and J usage is TRBJ2-7, with D uncertain. The CDR3 is made up of 12 amino acids. The V gene's germline CDR1 is MDHEN and CDR2 SYDVKM. As DNA, the CDR3 is TGTGCCAGCAGTTTGGATATCTACGAGCACTACTTC. As protein: CASSLDIYEHYF.

The chain uses TRBV11-3 and TRBJ2-1, with D perhaps matching TRBD1 or TRBD2 (5 bases each). Germline CDR1 SGHNT, CDR2 YENEEA. The CDR3 contains 13 residues. Between the trimmed V and J ends, which lost 6 bases and 5 bases, there was a span of 11 bases. The CDR3 reads CASSPGDHNEQFF. DNA for the CDR3: TGTGCCAGCAGTCCCGGGGACCACAATGAGCAGTTCTTC.

Comment on this clonotype: Since a much larger clone is just one base distant, this may be a read error. The rearrangement uses TRBV13 and TRBJ2-3, with D perhaps assigned TRBD1 or TRBD2 (6 bases each). Looked up from germline, CDR1 is PRHDT and CDR2 is FYEKMQ (reference sequence). The CDR3 runs to 15 residues. CDR3 nucleotide sequence: TGTGCCAACAGCTTTAGGGGGAGGAACACAGATACGCAGTATTTT. Translating it yields CANSFRGRNTDTQYF.

For this clonotype: The junction differs from germline at one of its ends, possibly a read error. The V and J genes are TRBV11-3 and TRBJ2-1, with TRBD2 matching over 8 bases. Germline CDR1 and CDR2: SGHNT and YENEEA. The CDR3 runs 15 residues. The CDR3 protein is CVSGPRGSGNIEQFF. The DNA of the CDR3 is TGTGTCAGCGGCCCTCGGGGTAGCGGGAACATTGAGCAGTTCTTC.

This clonotype came up many times. The V gene is TRBV30, the J gene TRBJ2-1; possible D gene TRBD1, 5 bases. Germline CDR1 and CDR2: GTSNPN and SVGIG (reference sequence). Trimming removed 0 bases at V and 4 bases at J, with 13 bases between. The CDR3 consists of 15 residues. CDR3 sequence (DNA): TGTGCCTGGAGTGTTCAGGGCAGCCTATACAATGAGCAGTTCTTC. Protein product: CAWSVQGSLYNEQFF.

Worth noting for this clonotype: At one end, the junction sequence differs from germline, possibly due to a read error. The CDR3 here is CACSLNPYGYTF. CDR3 DNA sequence: TGTGCCTGCAGTTTAAATCCCTACGGCTACACCTTC. The chain couples TRBV12-3 or TRBV12-4 to TRBJ1-2, with unresolved D. This CDR3 has 12 amino acids.

For this clonotype: A much larger clone sits a single nucleotide away, making a read error possible. The V and J genes are TRBV7-9 and TRBJ2-1; tentative D call: TRBD2 (5 bases). This CDR3 is built from 18 residues. Germline-derived CDR1 and CDR2 are SEHNR and FQNEAQ (reference sequence). The CDR3: CASNLATGGRQPHNEQFF. CDR3 nucleotide sequence: TGTGCCAGCAACTTAGCCACCGGAGGAAGACAACCTCACAATGAGCAGTTCTTC. Drawing the rest from reference TRBV7-9 and TRBJ2-1, the complete variable domain is DTGVSQNPRHKITKRGQNVTFRCDPISEHNRLYWYRQTLGQGPEFLTYFQNEAQLEKSRLLSDRFSAERPKGSFSTLEIQRTEQGDSAMYLCASNLATGGRQPHNEQFFGPGTRLTVL.

This chain connects TRBV11-1 to TRBJ2-7; possibly TRBD1 or TRBD2 for D (6 bases each). The CDR3 spans 15 residues. Trimming removed 9 bases at V and 2 bases at J, with 20 bases between. Germline V gene data show CDR1 as SGHAT and CDR2 as FQDESV (reference sequence). The CDR3 nucleotides read TGTGCCAGTAGCAGGGGCGGGATGAGGACCTACGAGCAGTACTTC. Translation gives CASSRGGMRTYEQYF.

On this clonotype: It is likely a read error, because the conserved phenylalanine at the end of the CDR3 is missing. Because the CDR3's place on the DNA is in doubt, the DNA is left out and the CDR3 is given as listed by TCRdb. The chain couples TRBV24-1 to TRBJ2-4; no DNA check was done on the table's D call, TRBD2. Germline V gene sequence: CDR1 KGHDR, CDR2 SFDVKD. The CDR3 is 18 amino acids in total, end residues counted. The CDR3 reads CATSWRSGIVLAKNIQYI.

V gene TRBV4-1 combines with J gene TRBJ2-6, with D possibly TRBD1 on 6 matching bases. Trimming cost V 3 bases and J 8 bases, with 14 bases left between them. Germline lookup yields CDR1 MGHRA and CDR2 YSYEKL. This CDR3 is built from 15 residues. CDR3: CASSHGGSPTNVLTF. DNA for the CDR3: TGCGCCAGCAGCCATGGGGGCAGCCCGACCAACGTCCTGACTTTC.

The gene calls are TRBV29-1 and TRBJ2-7; 7 nucleotides align to TRBD2. The CDR3 is made up of 15 amino acids. The V gene end was trimmed by 6 bases and the J gene end by 0 bases; junction bases not matched to a gene: 11. The germline V gene has CDR1 SQVTM and CDR2 ANQGSEA. The CDR3 DNA sequence: TGCAGCGTGAGCCCCGGGGGAGGGAGCTCCTACGAGCAGTACTTC. Amino acids: CSVSPGGGSSYEQYF.

This clonotype showed up many times. The chain has TRBV4-1 and TRBJ2-2; D possibly uses TRBD1 or TRBD2 (5 bases each). The CDR3 spans 18 residues. Trimming removed 3 bases at V and 8 bases at J, with 25 bases between. Germline lookup yields CDR1 MGHRA and CDR2 YSYEKL. The CDR3 DNA sequence: TGCGCCAGCAGCCATTCGGGGCTTATAGGAGGCCGTGGGGGGGAGCTGTTTTTT. Translated, it gives CASSHSGLIGGRGGELFF.

To note about this clonotype: Since a much larger clone is just one base distant, this may be a read error. This CDR3 is missing its conserved last phenylalanine or tryptophan, likely due to a read error. The chain recombines TRBV5-8 with TRBJ2-7; D is unclear. CDR3 length equals 13 residues. Trimming stripped 6 bases from V and 0 bases from J, with 10 bases between. Germline loops: CDR1 SGHTS, CDR2 YDEGEE. CDR3 protein: CASNDRTSYEQYL. CDR3 in DNA: TGTGCCAGCAACGACCGAACCTCCTACGAGCAGTACTTG.

CDR3 amino acids: CASSFWLVGLFF. CDR3 DNA sequence: TGTGCCAGCAGCTTTTGGCTGGTGGGGCTGTTTTTT. The chain recombines TRBV5-6 with TRBJ2-2; D not certain. CDR1 and CDR2 from the germline V gene are SGHDT and YYEEEE. The V end was cut by 2 bases, the J end by 13 bases, with 12 bases between. The CDR3 runs 12 residues.

For this clonotype: A much larger clonotype is one base distant, so this may be a read error. The chain employs TRBV5-1 and TRBJ2-1, with TRBD2 matching over 10 bases. CDR1 is SGHRS, CDR2 YFSETQ, per germline. The trim removed 9 bases at V and 9 bases at J, leaving 15 bases unmatched. The CDR3 runs 15 residues. Written as DNA, the CDR3 is TGCGCCAACAATATCGGGACTAGCGCCCGCGTTGAGCAGTTCTTC. This sequence encodes CANNIGTSARVEQFF.